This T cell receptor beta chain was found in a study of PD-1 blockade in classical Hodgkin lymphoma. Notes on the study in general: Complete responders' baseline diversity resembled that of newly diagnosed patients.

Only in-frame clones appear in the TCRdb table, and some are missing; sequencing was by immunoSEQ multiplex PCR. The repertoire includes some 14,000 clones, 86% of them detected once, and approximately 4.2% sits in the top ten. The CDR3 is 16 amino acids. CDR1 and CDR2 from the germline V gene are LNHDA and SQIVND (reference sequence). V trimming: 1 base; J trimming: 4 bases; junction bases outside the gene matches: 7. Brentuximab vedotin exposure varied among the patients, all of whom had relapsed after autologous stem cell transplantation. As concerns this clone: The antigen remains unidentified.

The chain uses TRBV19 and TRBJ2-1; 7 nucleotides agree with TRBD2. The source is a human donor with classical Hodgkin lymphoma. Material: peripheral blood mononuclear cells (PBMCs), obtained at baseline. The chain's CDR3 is CASSIGLPSGYNEQFF. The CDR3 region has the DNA TGTGCCAGTAGTATAGGGTTACCTAGCGGATACAATGAGCAGTTCTTC. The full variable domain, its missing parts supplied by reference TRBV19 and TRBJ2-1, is DGGITQSPKYLFRKEGQNVTLSCEQNLNHDAMYWYRQDPGQGLRLIYYSQIVNDFQKGDIAEGYSVSREKKESFPLTVTSAQKNPTAFYLCASSIGLPSGYNEQFFGPGTRLTVL.